This T cell receptor (beta chain) was observed in a study of shared clonotypes between healthy human individuals. Across the study: The donor pool was made up of a couple of women and a few men aged 18 to 49. Used for every donor were three CD4 naive, three CD4 memory, two CD8 naive and one CD8 memory plate.

The CDR3 runs to 18 residues. Unmatched junction bases numbered 12, after V lost 0 bases and J lost 9 bases. Germline CDR1 LNHNV, CDR2 YYDKDF (reference sequence). Deep was the level at which the assay was run. Several immunoSEQ plates held equal portions of the genomic DNA taken from each subset. Using immunoSEQ multiplex PCR, the repertoire was profiled, and TCRdb retains in-frame clones only, with some absent. The sample contains about 1.4 million clones, more than 95% of which appear only once. This TCR derives from a man aged 25-45 years in good health. The chain is built from TRBV15 and TRBJ2-1; the match to TRBD2 covers 12 bases. Sequences were obtained from naive CD4+ T cells sorted from blood. Subset given: CD45RA+ positively selected. DNA for the CDR3: TGTGCCACCAGCAGAGATCGGTTGACGGGACTAGCGGGTATTGAGCAGTTCTTC. Protein product: CATSRDRLTGLAGIEQFF. The variable domain in full, completed from reference TRBV15 and TRBJ2-1, reads DAMVIQNPRYQVTQFGKPVTLSCSQTLNHNVMYWYQQKSSQAPKLLFHYYDKDFNNEADTPDNFQSRRPNTSFCFLDIRSPGLGDTAMYLCATSRDRLTGLAGIEQFFGPGTRLTVL.